This TCR beta chain was retrieved from a study of blood T cell repertoires in COVID-19. For the study at large: Acute-phase and convalescent COVID-19 samples originated in the United States, Italy and Spain. In each case, the material was cDNA or gDNA derived from T cells, B-cell-depleted T cells, or PBMCs.

Original analysis: Counts of nucleated cells, estimated from reference gene primer amplification, were obtained. Libraries were prepared by immunoSEQ multiplex PCR; TCRdb keeps only in-frame clonotypes and omits some of them. The V and J calls and clone size are taken from that table; D and trimming were inferred from the DNA. In the table there are 37,000 or so clones, about 83% of which are singletons. Unmatched junction bases numbered 7, after V lost 5 bases and J lost 5 bases. The CDR3 is 14 residues long. The germline V gene encodes CDR1 SEHNR and CDR2 FQNEAQ (reference sequence). The chain is built from TRBV7-9 and TRBJ2-7; TRBD1 matches at 9 bases. The sample was peripheral blood. The sequence derives from a man aged 55 to 70 with active COVID-19. The CDR3, as DNA: TGTGCCAGCAGCCATGGGGACAGGGTACACGAGCAGTACTTC. This translates into CASSHGDRVHEQYF.